A selection of T cell receptor beta chains follows, all from one sample in a study of OX40 agonist ivuxolimab in advanced cancers. Measured with immunoSEQ multiplex PCR; TCRdb has only the in-frame clones, and not every one. The table includes about 10,000 clones, roughly 70% detected once. Material: CD4+ or CD8+ T cells sorted from blood, obtained in a trial of the OX40 agonist ivuxolimab. These receptors were collected from an adult with an advanced solid tumor such as melanoma, head and neck, liver or kidney cancer. Both conserved end residues are part of each CDR3. Fields, in order: J gene, D gene, V gene, clone size, CDR3 protein, CDR3 DNA. A D gene is named only where the DNA matches it firmly. Clone size is given for some rows only: seen once, a few or many times, or a class if the clone is expanded.

J gene: TRBJ2-1
D gene: .
V gene: TRBV5-1
clone size: few
CDR3 protein: CASSLLGLEQFF
CDR3 DNA: TGCGCCAGCAGCTTACTGGGACTGGAGCAGTTCTTC

J gene: TRBJ2-5
D gene: .
V gene: TRBV28
clone size: .
CDR3 protein: CASSFIQETQYF
CDR3 DNA: TGTGCCAGCAGTTTTATCCAAGAGACCCAGTACTTC

J gene: TRBJ2-5
D gene: TRBD2
V gene: TRBV11-2
clone size: once
CDR3 protein: CASSSETSGRSGTQYF
CDR3 DNA: TGTGCCAGCAGCTCCGAGACTAGCGGGAGGTCTGGGACCCAGTACTTC

J gene: TRBJ1-2
D gene: TRBD1
V gene: TRBV4-2
clone size: .
CDR3 protein: CASSQDLGTGERGGYTF
CDR3 DNA: TGTGCCAGCAGCCAAGATCTGGGGACAGGGGAGAGGGGTGGCTACACCTTC

J gene: TRBJ2-3
D gene: .
V gene: TRBV5-4
clone size: .
CDR3 protein: CASGILGTTGDTQYF
CDR3 DNA: TGTGCCAGCGGAATACTGGGAACAACGGGAGATACGCAGTATTTT

J gene: TRBJ2-7
D gene: TRBD1
V gene: TRBV19
clone size: .
CDR3 protein: CAVDRGSGYEQYF
CDR3 DNA: TGTGCCGTCGACAGGGGATCGGGATACGAGCAGTACTTC

J gene: TRBJ1-2
D gene: TRBD1
V gene: TRBV13
clone size: .
CDR3 protein: CASSPTTTGEGLNGYTF
CDR3 DNA: TGTGCCAGCAGCCCAACTACGACAGGGGAGGGATTGAATGGCTACACCTTC

J gene: TRBJ1-2
D gene: .
V gene: TRBV30
clone size: .
CDR3 protein: CAWSVVTYYGYTF
CDR3 DNA: TGTGCCTGGAGTGTAGTCACCTACTATGGCTACACCTTC

J gene: TRBJ2-7
D gene: .
V gene: TRBV5-8
clone size: .
CDR3 protein: CASSPGYEQYF
CDR3 DNA: TGTGCCAGCAGCCCAGGGTACGAGCAGTACTTC

J gene: TRBJ2-7
D gene: TRBD2
V gene: TRBV4-1
clone size: once
CDR3 protein: CASSQASGRGYEQYF
CDR3 DNA: TGCGCCAGCAGCCAGGCTAGCGGGAGGGGTTACGAGCAGTACTTC

J gene: TRBJ2-6
D gene: .
V gene: TRBV5-1
clone size: .
CDR3 protein: CASSLEQPFSGANVLTF
CDR3 DNA: TGCGCCAGCAGCTTGGAACAGCCCTTCTCTGGGGCCAACGTCCTGACTTTC

J gene: TRBJ2-2
D gene: .
V gene: TRBV7-3
clone size: .
CDR3 protein: CASSESGTGELFF
CDR3 DNA: TGTGCCAGCAGCGAGAGCGGGACCGGGGAGCTGTTTTTT

J gene: TRBJ2-1
D gene: TRBD2
V gene: TRBV9
clone size: few
CDR3 protein: CASSAGLAGRSEQFF
CDR3 DNA: TGTGCCAGCAGCGCCGGACTAGCGGGTAGGAGCGAGCAGTTCTTC

J gene: TRBJ2-2
D gene: .
V gene: TRBV29-1
clone size: few
CDR3 protein: CSGSRGWTGELFF
CDR3 DNA: TGCAGCGGAAGTCGGGGATGGACCGGGGAGCTGTTTTTT

J gene: TRBJ2-1
D gene: TRBD1
V gene: TRBV7-3
clone size: few
CDR3 protein: CASSIGQGNEQFF
CDR3 DNA: TGTGCCAGCAGCATCGGACAGGGCAATGAGCAGTTCTTC

J gene: TRBJ2-7
D gene: .
V gene: TRBV28
clone size: .
CDR3 protein: CASSFSEEQYF
CDR3 DNA: TGTGCCAGCAGTTTCTCAGAAGAGCAGTACTTC

J gene: TRBJ1-6
D gene: .
V gene: TRBV9
clone size: many
CDR3 protein: CASSELPTGNSPLHF
CDR3 DNA: TGTGCCAGCAGCGAGCTCCCGACAGGCAATTCACCCCTCCACTTT

J gene: TRBJ2-7
D gene: .
V gene: TRBV5-6
clone size: .
CDR3 protein: CASSYGGLREQYF
CDR3 DNA: TGTGCCAGCAGCTATGGTGGGTTGCGGGAGCAGTACTTC

J gene: TRBJ2-7
D gene: .
V gene: TRBV4-1
clone size: .
CDR3 protein: CASSSVFVDGKYYYEQYF
CDR3 DNA: TGCGCCAGCAGCTCAGTATTTGTCGACGGGAAATACTACTACGAGCAGTACTTC

J gene: TRBJ2-7
D gene: TRBD1
V gene: TRBV14
clone size: .
CDR3 protein: CASSQARDSLSYEQYF
CDR3 DNA: TGTGCCAGCAGCCAAGCCCGGGACAGCCTCTCCTACGAGCAGTACTTC

J gene: TRBJ2-1
D gene: .
V gene: TRBV11-3
clone size: .
CDR3 protein: CASSLVRSSYNEQFF
CDR3 DNA: TGTGCCAGCAGCTTAGTTAGAAGCTCCTACAATGAGCAGTTCTTC

J gene: TRBJ1-1
D gene: TRBD1
V gene: TRBV19
clone size: .
CDR3 protein: CASSIGQGRTEAFF
CDR3 DNA: TGTGCCAGTAGTATAGGACAGGGGAGGACTGAAGCTTTCTTT

J gene: TRBJ2-7
D gene: .
V gene: TRBV4-3
clone size: .
CDR3 protein: CASSLQGNSYEQYF
CDR3 DNA: TGCGCCAGCAGCCTCCAGGGGAACTCCTACGAGCAGTACTTC

J gene: TRBJ2-3
D gene: .
V gene: TRBV5-6
clone size: .
CDR3 protein: CASTITATDTQYF
CDR3 DNA: TGTGCCAGCACAATAACAGCCACAGATACGCAGTATTTT

J gene: TRBJ2-4
D gene: TRBD2
V gene: TRBV4-1
clone size: once
CDR3 protein: CASSPGLDLNIQYF
CDR3 DNA: TGCGCCAGCAGCCCAGGACTAGATTTAAACATTCAGTACTTC

J gene: TRBJ2-7
D gene: TRBD1
V gene: TRBV4-2
clone size: few
CDR3 protein: CASSPPGQGYEQYF
CDR3 DNA: TGTGCCAGCAGCCCTCCGGGACAGGGGTACGAGCAGTACTTC

J gene: TRBJ2-4
D gene: .
V gene: TRBV6-6
clone size: medium-sized
CDR3 protein: CASSYAEDIQYF
CDR3 DNA: TGTGCCAGCAGTTACGCCGAGGACATTCAGTACTTC

J gene: TRBJ1-2
D gene: .
V gene: TRBV19
clone size: .
CDR3 protein: CASSIDSSNYGYTF
CDR3 DNA: TGTGCCAGTAGTATCGACAGTTCTAACTATGGCTACACCTTC

J gene: TRBJ2-7
D gene: .
V gene: TRBV10-3
clone size: .
CDR3 protein: CAISESLSPRFNEQYF
CDR3 DNA: TGTGCCATCAGTGAGTCCCTTTCCCCACGTTTCAACGAGCAGTACTTC

J gene: TRBJ2-1
D gene: TRBD2
V gene: TRBV5-8
clone size: .
CDR3 protein: CASSLGSGTYNEQFF
CDR3 DNA: TGTGCCAGCAGCTTGGGGAGCGGGACCTACAATGAGCAGTTCTTC

J gene: TRBJ1-1
D gene: .
V gene: TRBV5-4
clone size: medium-sized
CDR3 protein: CASSRGGSEAFF
CDR3 DNA: TGTGCCAGCAGCAGGGGGGGATCTGAAGCTTTCTTT

J gene: TRBJ2-1
D gene: TRBD2
V gene: TRBV10-3
clone size: .
CDR3 protein: CAIGGGGNEQFF
CDR3 DNA: TGTGCCATCGGCGGGGGGGGGAATGAGCAGTTCTTC

J gene: TRBJ1-1
D gene: .
V gene: TRBV18
clone size: once
CDR3 protein: CASSYRVTEAFF
CDR3 DNA: TGTGCCAGCTCATACAGGGTCACTGAAGCTTTCTTT

J gene: TRBJ1-5
D gene: .
V gene: TRBV11-2
clone size: once
CDR3 protein: CASSLPDQPQHF
CDR3 DNA: TGTGCCAGCAGCTTGCCCGATCAGCCCCAGCATTTT

J gene: TRBJ2-1
D gene: .
V gene: TRBV28
clone size: few
CDR3 protein: CASGGYEQFF
CDR3 DNA: TGTGCCAGCGGAGGCTATGAGCAGTTCTTC

J gene: TRBJ2-2
D gene: TRBD2
V gene: TRBV7-9
clone size: few
CDR3 protein: CASRRGANTGELFF
CDR3 DNA: TGTGCCAGCCGACGGGGGGCGAACACCGGGGAGCTGTTTTTT

J gene: TRBJ1-2
D gene: .
V gene: TRBV4-3
clone size: .
CDR3 protein: CASSQERGGYGYTF
CDR3 DNA: TGCGCCAGCAGCCAAGAAAGAGGAGGCTATGGCTACACCTTC

J gene: TRBJ2-3
D gene: .
V gene: TRBV5-6
clone size: few
CDR3 protein: CASSLSSTDTQYF
CDR3 DNA: TGTGCCAGCAGCCTCTCTAGCACAGATACGCAGTATTTT

J gene: TRBJ1-4
D gene: TRBD1
V gene: TRBV6-5
clone size: .
CDR3 protein: CASRITGGGEKLFF
CDR3 DNA: TGTGCCAGCAGGATAACAGGGGGTGGTGAAAAACTGTTTTTT

J gene: TRBJ1-3
D gene: TRBD1
V gene: TRBV7-6
clone size: .
CDR3 protein: CASSLGYGQGEKYSGNTIYF
CDR3 DNA: TGTGCCAGCAGCTTAGGATACGGACAGGGAGAAAAATACTCTGGAAACACCATATATTTT

J gene: TRBJ2-3
D gene: TRBD1
V gene: TRBV11-2
clone size: .
CDR3 protein: CASSLEEGAYTDTQYF
CDR3 DNA: TGTGCCAGCAGCTTAGAAGAGGGGGCCTACACAGATACGCAGTATTTT

J gene: TRBJ2-1
D gene: .
V gene: TRBV11-2
clone size: .
CDR3 protein: CASSPGTGRGQFF
CDR3 DNA: TGTGCCAGCAGCCCCGGGACTGGTCGTGGGCAGTTCTTC

J gene: TRBJ1-2
D gene: TRBD1
V gene: TRBV29-1
clone size: once
CDR3 protein: CSVEGQGRGYGYTF
CDR3 DNA: TGCAGCGTGGAGGGACAGGGAAGGGGCTATGGCTACACCTTC